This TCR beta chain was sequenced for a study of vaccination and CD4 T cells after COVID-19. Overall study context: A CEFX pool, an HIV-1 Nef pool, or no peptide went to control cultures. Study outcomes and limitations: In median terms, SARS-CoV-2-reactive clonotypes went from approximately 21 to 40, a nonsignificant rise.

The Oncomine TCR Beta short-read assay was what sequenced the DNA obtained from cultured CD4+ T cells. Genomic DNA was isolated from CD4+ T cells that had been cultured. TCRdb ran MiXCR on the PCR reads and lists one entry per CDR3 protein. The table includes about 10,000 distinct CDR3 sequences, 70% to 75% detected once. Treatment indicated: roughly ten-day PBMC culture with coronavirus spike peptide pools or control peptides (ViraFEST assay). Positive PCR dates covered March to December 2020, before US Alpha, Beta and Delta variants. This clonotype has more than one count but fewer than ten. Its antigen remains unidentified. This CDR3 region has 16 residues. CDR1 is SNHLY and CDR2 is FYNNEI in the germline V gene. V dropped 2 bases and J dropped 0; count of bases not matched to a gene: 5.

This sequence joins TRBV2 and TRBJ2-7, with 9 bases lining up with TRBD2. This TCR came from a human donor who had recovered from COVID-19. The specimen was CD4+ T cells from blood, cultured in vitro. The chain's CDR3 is CASSERTSAFSYEQYF. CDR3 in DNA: TGTGCCAGCAGTGAAAGGACTAGCGCATTCTCCTACGAGCAGTACTTC.